The source of this T cell receptor (beta chain) is a study of OX40 agonist ivuxolimab in advanced cancers. The study, taken as a whole, reports: At 0.1 to 3.0 mg/kg, CD4+ and CD8+ blood T cells expanded clonally by week 6.

The CDR3 is 14 amino acids. Trimming took 6 bases from V and 2 from J; bases not matched to a gene: 4. Germline V lookup: CDR1 SGHAT, CDR2 FQDESV (reference sequence). TCRdb's table, derived via immunoSEQ multiplex PCR, lists solely in-frame clones and lacks some. The table lists 98,000 or so clones, about four fifths of them singletons. Regarding this clone: No antigen is known for it.

The chain has TRBV11-1 and TRBJ2-7; 10 bases line up with TRBD1. Sequences were derived from CD4+ or CD8+ T cells sorted from blood, sampled in a trial of the OX40 agonist ivuxolimab. The origin of this receptor is an adult with an advanced solid tumor such as melanoma, head and neck, liver or kidney cancer. CDR3 bases: TGTGCCAGCAGTACCGGGACAGGGGCCTACGAGCAGTACTTC. It encodes CASSTGTGAYEQYF.